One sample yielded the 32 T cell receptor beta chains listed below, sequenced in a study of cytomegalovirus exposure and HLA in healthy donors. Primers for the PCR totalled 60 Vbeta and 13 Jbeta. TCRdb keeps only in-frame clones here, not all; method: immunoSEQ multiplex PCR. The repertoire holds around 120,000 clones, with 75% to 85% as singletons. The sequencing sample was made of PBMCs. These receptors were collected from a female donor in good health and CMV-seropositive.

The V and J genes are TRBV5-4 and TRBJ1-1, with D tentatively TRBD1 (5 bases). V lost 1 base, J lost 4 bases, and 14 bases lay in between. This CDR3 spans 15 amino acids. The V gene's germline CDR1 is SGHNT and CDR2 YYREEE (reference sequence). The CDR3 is CASSLQGPASTEAFF. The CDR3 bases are TGTGCCAGCAGCTTGCAGGGTCCAGCCTCCACTGAAGCTTTCTTT. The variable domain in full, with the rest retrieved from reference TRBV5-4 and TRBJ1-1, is ETGVTQSPTHLIKTRGQQVTLRCSSQSGHNTVSWYQQALGQGPQFIFQYYREEENGRGNFPPRFSGLQFPNYSSELNVNALELDDSALYLCASSLQGPASTEAFFGQGTRLTVV.

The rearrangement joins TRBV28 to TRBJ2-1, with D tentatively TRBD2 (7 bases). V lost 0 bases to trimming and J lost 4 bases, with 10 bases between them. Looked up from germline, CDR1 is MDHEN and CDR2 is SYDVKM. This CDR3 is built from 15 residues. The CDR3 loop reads CASSLWGGPYNEQFF. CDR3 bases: TGTGCCAGCAGTTTATGGGGGGGGCCGTACAATGAGCAGTTCTTC. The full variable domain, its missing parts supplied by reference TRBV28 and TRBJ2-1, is DVKVTQSSRYLVKRTGEKVFLECVQDMDHENMFWYRQDPGLGLRLIYFSYDVKMKEKGDIPEGYSVSREKKERFSLILESASTNQTSMYLCASSLWGGPYNEQFFGPGTRLTVL.

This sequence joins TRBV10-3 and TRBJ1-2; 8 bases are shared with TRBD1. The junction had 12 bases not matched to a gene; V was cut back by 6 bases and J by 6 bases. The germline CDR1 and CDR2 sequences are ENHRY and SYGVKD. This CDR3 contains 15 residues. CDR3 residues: CAISFSGQGGNGYTF. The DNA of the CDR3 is TGTGCCATCAGCTTCTCAGGACAGGGAGGAAATGGCTACACCTTC.

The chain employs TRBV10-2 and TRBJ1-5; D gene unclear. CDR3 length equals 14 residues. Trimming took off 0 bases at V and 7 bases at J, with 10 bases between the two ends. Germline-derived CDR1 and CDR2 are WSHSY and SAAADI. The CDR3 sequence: CASSESVSVQPQHF. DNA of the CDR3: TGCGCCAGCAGTGAGTCGGTTTCAGTGCAGCCCCAGCATTTT.

The CDR3 nucleotides read TGTGCCACCAGCAGAGATCTAGCGGGGGGGGAGAATGAGCAGTTCTTC. This codes for CATSRDLAGGENEQFF. V is TRBV15 and J is TRBJ2-1; 12 nucleotides line up with TRBD2. With 0 bases clipped from V and 7 bases from J, the junction kept 4 bases outside the gene matches. The CDR3 totals 16 residues. Germline CDR1 reads LNHNV; CDR2 reads YYDKDF (reference sequence).

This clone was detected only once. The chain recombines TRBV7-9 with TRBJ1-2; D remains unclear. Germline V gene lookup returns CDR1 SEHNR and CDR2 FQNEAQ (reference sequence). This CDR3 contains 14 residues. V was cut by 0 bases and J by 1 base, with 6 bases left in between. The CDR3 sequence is CASSLARGNYGYTF. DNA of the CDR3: TGTGCCAGCAGCTTAGCACGGGGTAACTATGGCTACACCTTC.

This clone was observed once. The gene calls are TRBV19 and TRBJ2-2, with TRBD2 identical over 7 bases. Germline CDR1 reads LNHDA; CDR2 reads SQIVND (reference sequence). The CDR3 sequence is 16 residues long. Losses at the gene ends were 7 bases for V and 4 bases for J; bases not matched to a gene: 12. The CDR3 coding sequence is TGTGCCAGTAATAGTTGGGCTAGCGGACTCACCGGGGAGCTGTTTTTT. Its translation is CASNSWASGLTGELFF.

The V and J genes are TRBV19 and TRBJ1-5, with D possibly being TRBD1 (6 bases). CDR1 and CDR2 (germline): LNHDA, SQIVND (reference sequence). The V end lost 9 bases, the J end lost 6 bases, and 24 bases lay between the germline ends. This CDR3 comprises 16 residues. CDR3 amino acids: CASLRDYRDRGQPQHF. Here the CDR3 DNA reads TGTGCCAGCCTGAGGGACTACAGGGATAGGGGTCAGCCCCAGCATTTT.

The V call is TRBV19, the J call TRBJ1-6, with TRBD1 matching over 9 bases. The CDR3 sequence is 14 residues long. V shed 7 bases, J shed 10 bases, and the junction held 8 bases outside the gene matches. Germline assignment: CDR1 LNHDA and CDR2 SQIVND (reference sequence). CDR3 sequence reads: CASTPGQGYSPLHF. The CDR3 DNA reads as TGTGCCAGTACCCCAGGACAGGGGTACTCACCCCTCCACTTT.

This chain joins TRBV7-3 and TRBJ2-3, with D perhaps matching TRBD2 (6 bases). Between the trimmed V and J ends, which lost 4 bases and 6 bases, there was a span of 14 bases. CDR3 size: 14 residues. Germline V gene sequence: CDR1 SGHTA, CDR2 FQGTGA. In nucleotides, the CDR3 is TGTGCCAGCAGCTCCCGACCGGGGGTGGATACGCAGTATTTT. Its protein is CASSSRPGVDTQYF.

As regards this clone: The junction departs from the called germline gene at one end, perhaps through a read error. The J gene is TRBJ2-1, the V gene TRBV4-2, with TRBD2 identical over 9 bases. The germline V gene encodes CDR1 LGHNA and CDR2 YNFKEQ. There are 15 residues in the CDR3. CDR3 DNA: TGTGCCGGCAGCCACTTAGCGGGGGCGAACAATGAGCAGTTCTTC. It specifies CAGSHLAGANNEQFF.

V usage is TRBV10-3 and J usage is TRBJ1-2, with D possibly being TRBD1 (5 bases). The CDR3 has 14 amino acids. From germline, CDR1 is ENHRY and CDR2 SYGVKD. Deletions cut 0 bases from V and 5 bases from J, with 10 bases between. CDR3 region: CAISESGRVYGYTF. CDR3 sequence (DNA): TGTGCCATCAGTGAGTCGGGCAGGGTATATGGCTACACCTTC.

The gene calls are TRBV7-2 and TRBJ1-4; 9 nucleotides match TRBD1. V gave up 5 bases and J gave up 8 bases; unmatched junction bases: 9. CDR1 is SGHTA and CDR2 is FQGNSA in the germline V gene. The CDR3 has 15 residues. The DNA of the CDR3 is TGTGCCAGCAGCCCACAAAGGGGGACAGGGGAAAAACTGTTTTTT. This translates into CASSPQRGTGEKLFF.

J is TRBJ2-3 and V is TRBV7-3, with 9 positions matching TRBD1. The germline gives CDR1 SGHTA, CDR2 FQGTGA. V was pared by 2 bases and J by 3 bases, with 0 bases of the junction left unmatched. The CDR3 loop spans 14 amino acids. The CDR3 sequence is CASSLDRGTDTQYF. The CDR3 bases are TGTGCCAGCAGCTTAGACAGGGGGACAGATACGCAGTATTTT.

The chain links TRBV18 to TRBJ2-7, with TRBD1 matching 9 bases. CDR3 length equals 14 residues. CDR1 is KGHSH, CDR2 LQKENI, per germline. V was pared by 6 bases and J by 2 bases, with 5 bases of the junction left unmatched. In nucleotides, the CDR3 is TGTGCCAGCTCCGCGGACAGGGGCCCCTACGAGCAGTACTTC. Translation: CASSADRGPYEQYF. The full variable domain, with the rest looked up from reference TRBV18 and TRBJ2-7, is NAGVMQNPRHLVRRRGQEARLRCSPMKGHSHVYWYRQLPEEGLKFMVYLQKENIIDESGMPKERFSAEFPKEGPSILRIQQVVRGDSAAYFCASSADRGPYEQYFGPGTRLTVT.

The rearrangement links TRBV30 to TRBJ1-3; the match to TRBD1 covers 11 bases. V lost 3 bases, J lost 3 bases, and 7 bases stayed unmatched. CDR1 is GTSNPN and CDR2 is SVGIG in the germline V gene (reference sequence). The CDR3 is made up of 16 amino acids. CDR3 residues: CAWRGTGGVGGNTIYF. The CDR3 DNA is TGTGCCTGGAGGGGGACAGGGGGGGTCGGTGGAAACACCATATATTTT.

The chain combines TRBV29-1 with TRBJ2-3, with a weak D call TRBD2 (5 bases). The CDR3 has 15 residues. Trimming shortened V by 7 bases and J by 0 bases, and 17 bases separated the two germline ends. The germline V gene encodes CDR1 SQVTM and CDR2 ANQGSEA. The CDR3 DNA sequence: TGCAGCGCCCCGGGGATTAGCACGAGCACAGATACGCAGTATTTT. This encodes CSAPGISTSTDTQYF.

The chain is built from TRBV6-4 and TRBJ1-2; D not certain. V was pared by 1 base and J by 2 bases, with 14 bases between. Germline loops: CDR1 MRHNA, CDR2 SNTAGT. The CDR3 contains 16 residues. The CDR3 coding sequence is TGTGCCAGCAGTGACTGGAGGCAGACTGGCAACTATGGCTACACCTTC. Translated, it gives CASSDWRQTGNYGYTF.

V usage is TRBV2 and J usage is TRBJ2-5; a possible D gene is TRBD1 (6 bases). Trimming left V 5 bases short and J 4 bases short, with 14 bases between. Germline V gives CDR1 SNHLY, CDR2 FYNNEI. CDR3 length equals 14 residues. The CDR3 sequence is CASSSTQGSETQYF. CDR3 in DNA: TGTGCCAGCAGTTCCACACAGGGATCAGAGACCCAGTACTTC. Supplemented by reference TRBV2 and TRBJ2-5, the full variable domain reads EPEVTQTPSHQVTQMGQEVILRCVPISNHLYFYWYRQILGQKVEFLVSFYNNEISEKSEIFDDQFSVERPDGSNFTLKIRSTKLEDSAMYFCASSSTQGSETQYFGPGTRLLVL.

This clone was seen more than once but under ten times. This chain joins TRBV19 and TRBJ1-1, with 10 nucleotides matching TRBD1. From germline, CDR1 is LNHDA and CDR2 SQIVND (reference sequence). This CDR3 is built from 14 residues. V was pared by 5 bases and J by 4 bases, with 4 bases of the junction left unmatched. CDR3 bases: TGTGCCAGTAGTCCACGGGACAGGGGCACTGAAGCTTTCTTT. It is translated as CASSPRDRGTEAFF.

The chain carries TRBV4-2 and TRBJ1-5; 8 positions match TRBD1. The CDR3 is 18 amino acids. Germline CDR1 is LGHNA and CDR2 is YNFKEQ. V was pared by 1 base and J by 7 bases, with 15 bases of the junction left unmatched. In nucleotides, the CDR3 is TGTGCCAGCAGCCAAGGCTCCCGTCGCCAGGGGGCTTGGCAGCCCCAGCATTTT. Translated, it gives CASSQGSRRQGAWQPQHF.

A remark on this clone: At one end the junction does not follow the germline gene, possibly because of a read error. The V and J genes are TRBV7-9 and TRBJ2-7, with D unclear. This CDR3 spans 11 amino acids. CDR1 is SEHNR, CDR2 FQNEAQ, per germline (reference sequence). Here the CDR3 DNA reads TGTTCCAGCAGCTTTTCGTCCGAGCAGTACTTC. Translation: CSSSFSSEQYF.

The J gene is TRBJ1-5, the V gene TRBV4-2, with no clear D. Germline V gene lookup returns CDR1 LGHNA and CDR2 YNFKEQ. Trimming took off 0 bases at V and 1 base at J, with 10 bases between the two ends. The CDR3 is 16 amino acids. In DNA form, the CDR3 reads TGTGCCAGCAGCCAAGAAGGAAGAGCGAGCAATCAGCCCCAGCATTTT. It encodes CASSQEGRASNQPQHF.

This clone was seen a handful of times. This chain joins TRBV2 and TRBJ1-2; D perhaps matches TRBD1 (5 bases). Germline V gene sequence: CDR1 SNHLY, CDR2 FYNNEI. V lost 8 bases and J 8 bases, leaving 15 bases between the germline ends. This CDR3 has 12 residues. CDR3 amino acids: CASGRREGGYTF. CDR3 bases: TGTGCCAGCGGGCGCAGGGAGGGAGGCTACACCTTC.

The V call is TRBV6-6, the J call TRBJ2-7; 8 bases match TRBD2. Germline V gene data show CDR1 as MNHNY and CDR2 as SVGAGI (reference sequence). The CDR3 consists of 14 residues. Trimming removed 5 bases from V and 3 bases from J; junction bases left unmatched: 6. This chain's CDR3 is CASSDSGTSYEQYF. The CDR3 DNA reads TGTGCCAGCAGTGATTCAGGGACTAGCTACGAGCAGTACTTC.

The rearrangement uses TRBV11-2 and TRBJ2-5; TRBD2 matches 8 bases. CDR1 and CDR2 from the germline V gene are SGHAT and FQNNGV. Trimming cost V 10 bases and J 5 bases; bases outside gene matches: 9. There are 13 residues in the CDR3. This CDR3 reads CATRGGSRETQYF. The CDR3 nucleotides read TGTGCCACCCGGGGGGGATCGAGGGAGACCCAGTACTTC. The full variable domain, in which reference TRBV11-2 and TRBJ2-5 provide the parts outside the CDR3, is EAGVAQSPRYKIIEKRQSVAFWCNPISGHATLYWYQQILGQGPKLLIQFQNNGVVDDSQLPKDRFSAERLKGVDSTLKIQPAKLEDSAVYLCATRGGSRETQYFGPGTRLLVL.

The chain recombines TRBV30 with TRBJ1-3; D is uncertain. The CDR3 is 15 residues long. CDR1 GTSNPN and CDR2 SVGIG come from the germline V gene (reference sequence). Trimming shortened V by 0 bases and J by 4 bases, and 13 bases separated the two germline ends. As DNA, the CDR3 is TGTGCCTGGAGTGTACGGCCCACGGGGGGAAACACCATATATTTT. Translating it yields CAWSVRPTGGNTIYF.

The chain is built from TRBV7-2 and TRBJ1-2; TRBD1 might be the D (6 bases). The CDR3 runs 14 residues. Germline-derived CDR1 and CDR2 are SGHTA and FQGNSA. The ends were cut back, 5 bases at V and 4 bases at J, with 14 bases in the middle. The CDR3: CASSRDRSIYGYTF. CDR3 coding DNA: TGTGCCAGCAGCCGTGACAGGAGTATCTATGGCTACACCTTC.

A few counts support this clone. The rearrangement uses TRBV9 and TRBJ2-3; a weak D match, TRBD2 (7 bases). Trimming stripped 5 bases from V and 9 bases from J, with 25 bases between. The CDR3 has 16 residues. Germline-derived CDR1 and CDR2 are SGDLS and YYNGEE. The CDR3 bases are TGTGCCAGCAGTCAGACGGCGGGGGCGCCTCAGAGGACGCAGTATTTT. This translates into CASSQTAGAPQRTQYF.

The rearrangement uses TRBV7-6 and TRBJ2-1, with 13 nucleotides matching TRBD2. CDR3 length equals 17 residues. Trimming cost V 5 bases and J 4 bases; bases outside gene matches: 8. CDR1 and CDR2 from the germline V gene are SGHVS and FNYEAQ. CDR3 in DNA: TGTGCCAGCAGCAAAGGACTAGCGGGGGCCCTTTACAATGAGCAGTTCTTC. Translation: CASSKGLAGALYNEQFF.

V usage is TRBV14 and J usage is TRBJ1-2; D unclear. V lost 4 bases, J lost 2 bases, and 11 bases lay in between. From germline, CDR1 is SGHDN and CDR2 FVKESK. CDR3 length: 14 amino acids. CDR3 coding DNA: TGTGCCAGCAGCCGCGTGACTGGGAACTATGGCTACACCTTC. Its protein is CASSRVTGNYGYTF.

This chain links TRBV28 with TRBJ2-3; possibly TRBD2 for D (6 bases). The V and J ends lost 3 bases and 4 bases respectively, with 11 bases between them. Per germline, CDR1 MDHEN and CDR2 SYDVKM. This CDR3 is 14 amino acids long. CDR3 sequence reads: CASSLMEGADTQYF. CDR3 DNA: TGTGCCAGCAGTTTGATGGAGGGCGCAGATACGCAGTATTTT.